This entry features one T cell receptor beta chain sequence. No antigen is known for it. The entry originates in a study of a mutant IDH1 vaccine in newly diagnosed glioma. TCRdb's copy holds only in-frame clones and misses some; the assay was immunoSEQ multiplex PCR. In the table there are over 75,000 clones, 75% to 85% of which are singletons. Regarding time point: week 47, end of study. A single vaccine dose contained 300 ug of mutant IDH1 20-mer peptide, and topical imiquimod was used with it. Each patient was administered eight vaccinations, scheduled in weeks 1, 3, 5, 7, 11, 15, 19 and 23. Per germline, CDR1 SNHLY and CDR2 FYNNEI. This CDR3 has 15 amino acids. V lost 7 bases and J lost 3; bases outside the gene matches: 7.

The chain joins TRBV2 to TRBJ2-3; 10 nucleotides line up with TRBD2. This TCR derives from a man in his forties with glioma. Here the sequenced sample was PBMCs, taken from a glioma patient whose treatment included an IDH1 peptide vaccine. The CDR3 sequence: CASTEGSGRTDTQYF. DNA for the CDR3: TGTGCCAGCACCGAGGGTAGCGGGAGGACAGATACGCAGTATTTT.